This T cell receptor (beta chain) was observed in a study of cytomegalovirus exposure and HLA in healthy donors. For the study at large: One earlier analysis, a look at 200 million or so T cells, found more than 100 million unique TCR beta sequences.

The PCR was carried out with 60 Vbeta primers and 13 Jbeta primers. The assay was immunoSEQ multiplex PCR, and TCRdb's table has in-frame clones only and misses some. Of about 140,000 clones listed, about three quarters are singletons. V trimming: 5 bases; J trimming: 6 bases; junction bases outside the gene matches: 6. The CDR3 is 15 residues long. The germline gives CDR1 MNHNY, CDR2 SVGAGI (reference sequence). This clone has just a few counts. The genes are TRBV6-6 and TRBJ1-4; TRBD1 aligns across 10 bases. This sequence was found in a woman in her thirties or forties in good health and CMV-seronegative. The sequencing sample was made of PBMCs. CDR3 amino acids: CASSTVGQGDEKLFF. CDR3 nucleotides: TGTGCCAGCAGTACGGTCGGACAGGGGGATGAAAAACTGTTTTTT.